This paragraph covers one T cell receptor (beta chain) sequence. The specificity of this receptor is unknown. No quality values exist for individual bases; no much larger clone is one base distant. The label giving this sample's time point can be read as: baseline before first vaccination. Vaccinee samples came from UK trials COV001 and COV002, including a single-blind randomized controlled phase 2/3 trial of AZD1222 (ChAdOx1 nCoV-19) in healthy adults. For TCRbeta chain sequencing, PBMC samples from trial participants were taken at day 0 and at day 28 after the second dose. The CDR3 regions of human TCRbeta chains were analyzed by immunosequencing. The authors' analysis ran thus. Repertoire TCRs were checked for matches against a reference library of SARS-CoV-2-specific TCRs that had been generated using the MIRA antigen-specificity platform. Breadth was defined as the fraction of unique TCRs that were SARS-CoV-2-associated, and depth was defined as the fraction of total T cells that were SARS-CoV-2-associated. Using the MIRA data, each spike-specific TCR was assigned both to the spike region to which the TCR was reactive and to a CD4 or CD8 class. Log10-transformed breadth and depth values were compared by one-way ANOVA with Sidak's multiple comparisons tests. As stored in TCRdb, this immuneACCESS dataset retains in-frame rearrangements with V and J assigned. A fraction of the clones does not appear; measured against another copy, unresolved V genes explain less than half of the discrepancy, and the remainder lacks a known reason. The DNA gave D and trimming, while V, J and clone size come from that table. The sample yields roughly 70,000 clones; roughly 90% were counted once. The top ten constitute around a sixth of the sample.

The sample belongs to a study of T cell responses to AZD1222 COVID-19 vaccine (dated by TCRdb to about 2021). Regarding the study in general: Because spike-specific TCR depth and breadth did not differ between the two schedules, AZD1222 recipients who got a second dose at roughly 4 weeks were pooled with those who got a second dose at roughly 12 weeks. TCR sequencing was performed for 233 trial participants, of whom roughly 200 were given two doses of AZD1222 and roughly 25 were given two doses of MenACWY control vaccine. Trial participants were enrolled into age subgroups of 18-55, 56-69 and 70-plus years, which contained approximately 150, 28 and 58 TCR-sequenced participants, respectively. Broader findings and caveats from the paper: After two AZD1222 doses, spike-specific TCR breadth and depth were significantly higher than at day 0 and than in MenACWY recipients. Nearly half of unique spike-specific TCRs reportedly recognized epitopes outside regions mutated in the B.1.351 and B.1.1.7 variants. Because no day 14 peak-response samples were available, repertoires were characterized only after the peak T cell response. Conclusions about previously exposed vaccinees are limited, since just a handful of AZD1222 recipients were seropositive for SARS-CoV-2 at baseline. Participants were mostly white British, with more females than males. The authors suggested clonal diversity may have been underestimated. The 56-69-year group was small, and its depth increase did not reach significance, likely because of low power. Vaccine-associated CD4 TCRs spanned the whole spike protein, with dominant responses in regions 160-218 and 743-854.

From the cysteine through the phenylalanine, the CDR3 covers 17 amino acids. Solely the CDR3 DNA is kept, with 51 bases framed from the first base. Relative to germline, V is 5 bases shorter and J is 6 bases shorter, with 23 bases between their ends. According to the germline V gene, CDR1 reads KGHDR and CDR2 reads SFDVKD. The chain is encoded by TRBV24-1 joined to TRBJ2-3, with TRBD1 as a weak D call on 5 bases. The sequence was collected from an adult in good health. This material consisted of peripheral blood, taken on day 0 of AZD1222 vaccination. The DNA sequence is TGTGCCACCAGTGGAAGGGGCCGCACCACAAAACACGATACGCAGTATTTT. Translated, it gives CATSGRGRTTKHDTQYF.